The entry that follows covers one T cell receptor (beta chain) sequence. Antigen specificity is unknown. Random-hexamer reverse transcription was applied to roughly 0.5 to 1 ug RNA. TCRdb reprocessed the immunoSEQ multiplex PCR reads with MiXCR, giving one entry per CDR3 protein. Of under 200,000 distinct CDR3 sequences listed, 95% are singletons. The study used treatment-naive patients who had stable or active relapsing-remitting disease as multiple sclerosis controls. FACS was used to enrich TEMRA cells, whereas the CD8+ and CD4+ T cells were obtained by negative isolation. The data are from a study of CD8 T cells in Susac syndrome. Whole-study findings and limits: It was acknowledged in the study that its TCR sequencing and HLA analysis involved a relatively small number of individuals.

Sequences were obtained from CD8+ T cells from PBMCs. This clonotype originated in a human donor with multiple sclerosis.

CDR3 DNA: TGTGCCAGCAGCCAATACGGGACGGGGCGCCCCTACGAGCAGTACTTC. It is translated as CASSQYGTGRPYEQYF. The V gene is TRBV3-1, the J gene TRBJ2-7; D could derive from TRBD1 or TRBD2 (5 bases each). V was clipped by 2 bases and J by 2 bases, with 16 bases between them. This CDR3 has 16 residues. Germline V gene lookup returns CDR1 LGHDT and CDR2 YNNKEL (reference sequence).